The 15 T cell receptor beta chains listed next were all sequenced from one sample in a study of T cell repertoires in cytomegalovirus infection. TCRdb called the reads again in MiXCR, with one record for every CDR3 protein. The sample consists of under 600,000 distinct CDR3 sequences, 16% of them appearing once. Sequencing input: CD8+ T cells from PBMCs. The receptors shown here come from a human donor in good health (CMV status not recorded). Some clones in this sample may be carry-over from other donors' samples.

V usage is TRBV4-1 and J usage is TRBJ1-5, with a possible D match to TRBD1 (6 bases). Germline V gene lookup returns CDR1 MGHRA and CDR2 YSYEKL. V was pared by 4 bases and J by 1 base, with 14 bases between. The CDR3 is 16 residues long. The CDR3 DNA follows: TGCGCCAGCAGCCCAGTAGGAGGGGGGAGCAATCAGCCCCAGCATTTT. Translation: CASSPVGGGSNQPQHF.

This clonotype was observed at least ten times. V gene TRBV12-5 combines with J gene TRBJ2-3; perhaps D is TRBD1 or TRBD2 (6 bases each). The CDR3 is made up of 16 amino acids. V was clipped by 0 bases and J by 1 base, with 11 bases between them. The germline CDR1 and CDR2 sequences are LGHNT and FRNRAP. In nucleotides, the CDR3 is TGTGCTAGTGGTTTGGTAGGAAGGGGGGGCACAGATACGCAGTATTTT. Its protein product is CASGLVGRGGTDTQYF.

This clonotype was seen at least ten times. V usage is TRBV2 and J usage is TRBJ2-1; D remains unclear. The germline V gene encodes CDR1 SNHLY and CDR2 FYNNEI. V was cut by 2 bases and J by 0 bases, with 8 bases left in between. The CDR3 spans 15 residues. CDR3 amino acids: CASSETVSSYNEQFF. The DNA of the CDR3 is TGTGCCAGCAGTGAAACGGTCAGCTCCTACAATGAGCAGTTCTTC. The full variable domain, completed using reference TRBV2 and TRBJ2-1, is EPEVTQTPSHQVTQMGQEVILRCVPISNHLYFYWYRQILGQKVEFLVSFYNNEISEKSEIFDDQFSVERPDGSNFTLKIRSTKLEDSAMYFCASSETVSSYNEQFFGPGTRLTVL.

In the case of this clonotype: This sequence may be a read error, since a much larger clone differs from it by one base. The V gene is TRBV6-1, the J gene TRBJ2-2, with D tentatively TRBD1 (6 bases). CDR1 is MNHNS, CDR2 SASEGT, per germline. V shed 6 bases and J shed 1 base, with 12 bases lying between them. This CDR3 is 15 amino acids long. CDR3 nucleotides: TGTGCCAGCAGAGGGGGACAAGAGAACACCGGGGAGCTGTTTTTT. Translation gives CASRGGQENTGELFF.

At least ten counts were recorded for this clonotype. The chain couples TRBV7-9 to TRBJ1-1; maybe TRBD1 (6 bases). Trimming stripped 4 bases from V and 0 bases from J, with 6 bases between. The CDR3 contains 13 residues. Germline V gene sequence: CDR1 SEHNR, CDR2 FQNEAQ (reference sequence). Written as DNA, the CDR3 is TGTGCCAGCAGCTCAGGGGTGAACACTGAAGCTTTCTTT. Translation gives CASSSGVNTEAFF.

The chain combines TRBV29-1 with TRBJ2-5; D is undetermined. Trimming removed 0 bases at V and 5 bases at J, with 16 bases between. The CDR3 covers 15 residues. CDR1 SQVTM and CDR2 ANQGSEA come from the germline V gene. The CDR3 here is CSVEDPVTARETQYF. CDR3 nucleotides: TGCAGCGTTGAAGATCCGGTCACAGCAAGGGAGACCCAGTACTTC.

This clonotype was counted only a few times. The V call is TRBV11-3, the J call TRBJ2-1; 11 bases agree with TRBD1. Germline CDR1 reads SGHNT; CDR2 reads YENEEA. The V gene end was trimmed by 4 bases and the J gene end by 8 bases; junction bases not matched to a gene: 19. The CDR3 extends over 19 amino acids. The CDR3 loop is CASSSGQGATLNLLHEQFF. The CDR3 region has the DNA TGTGCCAGCAGCTCAGGACAGGGGGCCACCCTAAACCTTCTCCATGAGCAGTTCTTC.

This chain joins TRBV6-6 and TRBJ2-3; 9 bases align to TRBD2. Germline CDR1 reads MNHNY; CDR2 reads SVGAGI (reference sequence). The V and J ends lost 2 bases and 4 bases, in that order; junction bases with no gene match: 7. CDR3 size: 16 residues. DNA of the CDR3: TGTGCCAGCAGTTACATGGCTAGCGGGGCGTCAGATACGCAGTATTTT. Amino acids: CASSYMASGASDTQYF.

This clonotype has more than one count but fewer than ten. CDR3 sequence: CASSLMGRGLYNEQFF. The CDR3 nucleotides are TGCGCCAGCAGCTTGATGGGCAGGGGATTATACAATGAGCAGTTCTTC. The rearrangement joins TRBV5-1 to TRBJ2-1; perhaps TRBD1 as D (6 bases). Germline-derived CDR1 and CDR2 are SGHRS and YFSETQ. Trimming stripped 1 base from V and 4 bases from J, with 15 bases between. CDR3 length: 16 amino acids.

The V and J genes are TRBV18 and TRBJ2-1, with 10 bases fitting TRBD2. Germline-derived CDR1 and CDR2 are KGHSH and LQKENI. The CDR3 covers 20 residues. The junction had 18 bases not matched to a gene; V was cut back by 2 bases and J by 5 bases. CDR3 loop: CASSPAIPARTSGIDNEQFF. The CDR3 nucleotides read TGTGCCAGCTCACCAGCAATCCCGGCAAGGACTAGCGGTATTGACAATGAGCAGTTCTTC.

This clonotype has a count of ten or more. The V call is TRBV7-9, the J call TRBJ1-3; TRBD1 is a possible D gene (5 bases). The CDR3 is made up of 13 amino acids. Trimming removed 4 bases from V and 5 bases from J, with 9 bases in between. Per the germline V gene, CDR1 is SEHNR and CDR2 is FQNEAQ (reference sequence). The CDR3 reads CASSSQGRNTIYF. The CDR3 region has the DNA TGTGCCAGCAGCTCTCAGGGTCGAAACACCATATATTTT.

The chain employs TRBV2 and TRBJ2-7; D possibly corresponds to TRBD1 (6 bases). Between the trimmed V and J ends, which lost 6 bases and 5 bases, there was a span of 17 bases. Germline-derived CDR1 and CDR2 are SNHLY and FYNNEI. The CDR3 runs 14 residues. CDR3 nucleotides: TGTGCCAGCAGCTTGGGCAGGGGAGAAAACGAGCAGTACTTC. This sequence encodes CASSLGRGENEQYF. The entire variable domain, with the rest obtained from reference TRBV2 and TRBJ2-7, is as follows: EPEVTQTPSHQVTQMGQEVILRCVPISNHLYFYWYRQILGQKVEFLVSFYNNEISEKSEIFDDQFSVERPDGSNFTLKIRSTKLEDSAMYFCASSLGRGENEQYFGPGTRLTVT.

Ten or more counts support this clonotype. V gene TRBV28 combines with J gene TRBJ1-1, with TRBD1 identical over 8 bases. CDR1 is MDHEN and CDR2 is SYDVKM in the germline V gene. The CDR3 runs 14 residues. The V gene end was trimmed by 6 bases and the J gene end by 1 base; junction bases not matched to a gene: 4. The CDR3 coding sequence is TGTGCCAGCAGATATCAGGGGGCGAACACTGAAGCTTTCTTT. It codes for CASRYQGANTEAFF.

The chain carries TRBV29-1 and TRBJ1-2; D uncertain. CDR1 and CDR2 from the germline V gene are SQVTM and ANQGSEA. This CDR3 comprises 13 residues. Trimming removed 6 bases from V and 8 bases from J, with 19 bases in between. The CDR3 nucleotides read TGCAGCGTCCCCAGGAGGGAAATGGGCGGCTACACCTTC. It is translated as CSVPRREMGGYTF.

In this sample, this clonotype turned up once. This rearrangement joins TRBV6-1 to TRBJ2-7, with 9 bases lining up with TRBD1. Germline V CDR1 and CDR2: MNHNS, SASEGT. J gave up 5 bases and V 6 bases, and 11 bases lay outside the gene matches. CDR3 length: 15 residues. CDR3: CASRSHRTGVDEQYF. The CDR3, as DNA: TGTGCCAGCAGATCCCACCGGACAGGGGTGGACGAGCAGTACTTC.